Listed below are T cell receptor beta chains from one sample, sequenced in a study of T cells after yellow fever vaccination. TCRdb reanalysed the 5' RACE reads using MiXCR and keeps one entry per CDR3 protein. Here the sample spans some 350,000 distinct CDR3 sequences, almost 4% being singletons. Specimen: PBMCs, collected 5 days after the yellow fever booster vaccination. The source of these receptors is a man younger than 35 who received the YFV17D yellow fever vaccine. CDR3s include the opening cysteine and the closing phenylalanine or tryptophan. D genes are given only for firm matches. Some rows mark clone size as missing; the rest say once, few, many or name a class of expanded clone.

j_call d_call clone_size v_call cdr3_aa cdr3_nt
TRBJ2-2 NA few TRBV23-1 CATAPGELFF TGCGCCACCGCTCCCGGGGAGCTGTTTTTT
TRBJ2-7 TRBD1 NA TRBV7-2 CASSQGQGLGQYF TGTGCCAGCAGCCAGGGACAGGGGCTGGGGCAGTACTTC
TRBJ2-1 NA NA TRBV29-1 CSDEDQGSSYNEQFF TGCAGCGATGAAGATCAGGGGAGCTCCTACAATGAGCAGTTCTTC
TRBJ2-3 NA many TRBV7-9 CASSLSDTQYF TGTGCCAGCAGCTTATCAGATACGCAGTATTTT
TRBJ2-3 TRBD1 NA TRBV5-6 CASSWDRPHTDTQYF TGTGCCAGCAGCTGGGACAGGCCACACACAGATACGCAGTATTTT
TRBJ2-5 NA NA TRBV18 CASSPAGFRETQYF TGTGCCAGCTCACCCGCGGGGTTTCGAGAGACCCAGTACTTC
TRBJ1-5 NA few TRBV20-1 CSARATYAAHSNQPQHF TGCAGTGCTAGAGCTACTTACGCTGCACATAGCAATCAGCCCCAGCATTTT
TRBJ2-3 NA few TRBV28 CASSPNLWGTSTDTQYF TGTGCCAGCAGTCCTAACCTTTGGGGGACTAGCACAGATACGCAGTATTTT
TRBJ1-6 TRBD1 many TRBV3-1 CASSLGQGDSPLHF TGTGCCAGCAGCCTAGGACAGGGGGATTCACCCCTCCACTTT
TRBJ2-7 NA NA TRBV7-2 CASSLAGSRSYEQYF TGTGCCAGCAGCTTAGCAGGTTCGAGATCCTACGAGCAGTACTTC
TRBJ1-2 TRBD1 many TRBV6-6 CASSYGDRGGGYTF TGTGCCAGCAGTTACGGAGACAGGGGTGGTGGCTACACCTTC
TRBJ2-1 TRBD1 NA TRBV5-1 CASSLAQGVRNEQFF TGCGCCAGCAGCTTGGCCCAGGGGGTGAGGAATGAGCAGTTCTTC
TRBJ1-1 NA many TRBV20-1 CSARMGNTEAFF TGCAGTGCTAGAATGGGGAACACTGAAGCTTTCTTT
TRBJ2-1 TRBD2 NA TRBV5-4 CASSFWTSGSSYNEQFF TGTGCCAGCAGCTTCTGGACTAGCGGGAGCTCCTACAATGAGCAGTTCTTC
TRBJ1-5 TRBD1 few TRBV19 CASGGQYNQPQHF TGTGCCAGTGGGGGACAGTACAATCAGCCCCAGCATTTT
TRBJ1-5 NA many TRBV20-1 CSARAFGGQPQHF TGCAGTGCTAGAGCTTTTGGGGGTCAGCCCCAGCATTTT
TRBJ2-7 NA NA TRBV7-9 CASSPVSSYEQYF TGTGCCAGCAGCCCCGTCAGCTCCTACGAGCAGTACTTC
TRBJ1-1 NA NA TRBV7-2 CASSRYTGEAFF TGTGCCAGCAGCCGATACACAGGTGAAGCTTTCTTT
TRBJ1-5 TRBD1 many TRBV12-3/TRBV12-4 CASSLPGQGRGQPQHF TGTGCCAGCAGTTTACCGGGACAGGGCCGGGGCCAGCCCCAGCATTTT
TRBJ2-1 NA many TRBV20-1 CSARDQGQAYNEQFF TGCAGTGCTAGAGATCAGGGACAAGCCTACAATGAGCAGTTCTTC
TRBJ2-7 NA few TRBV19 CASSMVGHYEQYF TGTGCCAGTAGTATGGTCGGACACTACGAGCAGTACTTC
TRBJ1-5 NA many TRBV7-8 CASSLDRYQPQHF TGTGCCAGCAGCTTAGACCGATATCAGCCCCAGCATTTT
TRBJ2-3 NA few TRBV4-3 CASSHFSGAYDTDTQYF TGCGCCAGTTCCCATTTTTCGGGGGCTTACGACACAGATACGCAGTATTTT
TRBJ2-1 TRBD2 few TRBV5-5 CASSPGRTSSYNEQFF TGTGCCAGCAGCCCCGGTCGGACTAGCTCCTACAATGAGCAGTTCTTC
TRBJ1-2 NA NA TRBV12-3/TRBV12-4 CASSFPGDYGYTF TGTGCCAGCAGTTTTCCAGGGGACTATGGCTACACCTTC
TRBJ2-5 NA few TRBV24-1 CATSDWDGPETQYF TGTGCCACCAGTGATTGGGACGGACCAGAGACCCAGTACTTC
TRBJ2-5 TRBD2 few TRBV7-2 CASSHLAGGPAVAQYF TGTGCCAGCAGCCATCTAGCGGGGGGCCCCGCAGTGGCCCAGTACTTC
TRBJ1-2 TRBD1 few TRBV7-9 CASSLGKQGTDGYTF TGTGCCAGCAGCTTAGGGAAACAGGGGACGGATGGCTACACCTTC
TRBJ1-1 TRBD1 few TRBV15 CATSRVQGRRTEAFF TGTGCCACCAGCAGAGTACAGGGGCGGCGCACTGAAGCTTTCTTT
TRBJ2-7 TRBD2 few TRBV7-2 CASSKGGTSHPYEQYF TGTGCCAGCAGCAAGGGCGGGACTAGCCACCCCTACGAGCAGTACTTC
TRBJ2-3 NA many TRBV7-3 CASSFAGSDTQYF TGTGCCAGCAGCTTCGCGGGGTCAGATACGCAGTATTTT
TRBJ1-3 NA NA TRBV28 CASSSSGLGGNTIYF TGTGCCAGCAGTTCCTCCGGACTGGGTGGAAACACCATATATTTT
TRBJ2-1 TRBD2 many TRBV6-5 CASIGLAGPYNEQFF TGTGCCAGCATCGGACTAGCGGGCCCCTACAATGAGCAGTTCTTC